This T cell receptor beta chain was sequenced in a study of shared clonotypes between healthy human individuals. V lost 4 bases and J 6 bases, leaving 12 bases between the germline ends. This CDR3 spans 13 amino acids. The germline V gene encodes CDR1 SGHVS and CDR2 FQNEAQ. Using immunoSEQ multiplex PCR, the repertoire was profiled, and TCRdb retains in-frame clones only, with some absent. The repertoire holds more than 550,000 clones, with around 77% as singletons. The TCR sequence derives from a woman aged 30 to 39 in good health. Source material: memory CD4+ T cells sorted from blood. Subset meaning: CD45RA-negative fraction. The V call is TRBV7-8, the J call TRBJ1-1; tentatively, D is TRBD1 (5 bases). For the CDR3, the DNA is TGTGCCAGCAGCTCCAGGGAGGAAGCTGAAGCTTTCTTT. Protein: CASSSREEAEAFF.